This is a list of T cell receptor beta chains from one sample in a study of blood T cell repertoires in COVID-19. Here immunoSEQ multiplex PCR was the method, and the copy in TCRdb shows in-frame clones only, minus some. The table records 99,000 or so clones, around 83% of them present only once. The material sequenced was peripheral blood. These receptors were taken from an elderly woman with acute or convalescent COVID-19. Each CDR3 is given with its conserved first and last residue. A D gene is named only where the DNA matches it firmly. A clone size is listed for some rows: how often the clone was seen (once, few, many), or a class if it is expanded.

v_call	cdr3_length	clone_size	d_call	j_call	cdr3_aa	cdr3_nt
TRBV2	15	few	.	TRBJ2-6	CASSVGGSGANVLTF	TGTGCCAGCAGTGTGGGGGGATCTGGGGCCAACGTCCTGACTTTC
TRBV9	14	.	TRBD1	TRBJ2-3	CASSNRQGGDTQYF	TGTGCCAGCAGCAACAGACAGGGCGGCGATACGCAGTATTTT
TRBV13	15	.	.	TRBJ2-3	CASSSSGASTDTQYF	TGTGCCAGCAGTTCATCAGGGGCTAGCACAGATACGCAGTATTTT
TRBV9	16	few	TRBD2	TRBJ2-1	CASSVDPSGSYNEQFF	TGTGCCAGCAGCGTAGACCCTAGCGGCTCCTACAATGAGCAGTTCTTC
TRBV11-2	14	.	.	TRBJ2-7	CASSLGPTSGEQYF	TGTGCCAGCAGCTTAGGGCCGACCTCGGGCGAGCAGTACTTC
TRBV7-2	13	.	.	TRBJ2-7	CASSRNPAYEQYF	TGTGCCAGCAGCCGAAACCCGGCCTACGAGCAGTACTTC
TRBV6-2/TRBV6-3	14	.	.	TRBJ1-5	CASSHNRANQPQHF	TGTGCCAGCAGTCATAACAGGGCGAATCAGCCCCAGCATTTT
TRBV9	14	few	.	TRBJ2-3	CASSVAGEHNTQYF	TGTGCCAGCAGCGTAGCCGGGGAACACAATACGCAGTATTTT
TRBV6-5	14	.	TRBD1	TRBJ1-5	CASSRQGSDRPQHF	TGTGCCAGCAGCCGACAGGGAAGCGATCGGCCCCAGCATTTT
TRBV2	14	.	TRBD2	TRBJ2-1	CASRGTSAYNEQFF	TGTGCCAGCAGGGGGACTAGCGCCTACAATGAGCAGTTCTTC
TRBV3-1/TRBV3-2	12	.	.	TRBJ1-2	CASSLRTDGYTF	TGTGCCAGCAGCCTTCGGACAGATGGCTACACCTTC
TRBV3-1/TRBV3-2	15	.	.	TRBJ2-1	CASSQGRSSYNEQFF	TGTGCCAGCAGCCAAGGGCGGAGCTCCTACAATGAGCAGTTCTTC
TRBV28	16	.	TRBD2	TRBJ2-1	CASYSSGRGGSNEQFF	TGTGCCAGTTATTCTAGCGGGAGAGGGGGGTCCAATGAGCAGTTCTTC
TRBV19	13	.	TRBD1	TRBJ2-7	CASSIQGAGEQYF	TGTGCCAGTAGTATACAGGGGGCTGGTGAGCAGTACTTC
TRBV24-1	13	.	.	TRBJ2-1	CATSDSVYNEQFF	TGTGCCACCAGTGATTCGGTATACAATGAGCAGTTCTTC
TRBV18	16	.	TRBD1	TRBJ1-2	CASSPLGQGSTYGYTF	TGTGCCAGCTCACCTCTAGGACAGGGAAGTACCTATGGCTACACCTTC
TRBV19	13	once	.	TRBJ1-1	CASSIERGGEAFF	TGTGCCAGTAGTATAGAGAGGGGAGGTGAAGCTTTCTTT
TRBV5-5	13	.	.	TRBJ1-1	CASSSQGGTEAFF	TGTGCCAGCAGCTCTCAAGGGGGCACTGAAGCTTTCTTT
TRBV3-1/TRBV3-2	15	.	TRBD2	TRBJ2-3	CASSQGTSGTDTQYF	TGTGCCAGCAGCCAAGGGACTAGCGGGACAGATACGCAGTATTTT
TRBV5-4	16	.	TRBD2	TRBJ2-5	CASSSGTSGKLETQYF	TGTGCCAGCAGCTCCGGGACTAGCGGGAAATTGGAGACCCAGTACTTC
TRBV30	13	.	.	TRBJ2-5	CAWSGGSRETQYF	TGTGCCTGGAGTGGCGGTAGCCGAGAGACCCAGTACTTC
TRBV15	15	.	TRBD1	TRBJ2-2	CATSRETGLNGELFF	TGTGCCACCAGCAGAGAGACAGGGCTTAACGGGGAGCTGTTTTTT
TRBV3-1/TRBV3-2	14	.	TRBD1	TRBJ1-1	CASSQRTGRTEAFF	TGTGCCAGCAGCCAACGGACAGGGAGGACTGAAGCTTTCTTT
TRBV4-1	12	.	.	TRBJ1-2	CASSFELGGYTF	TGCGCCAGCAGCTTCGAACTAGGGGGCTACACCTTC
TRBV7-2	15	.	.	TRBJ1-6	CASSLVQRNNSPLHF	TGTGCCAGCAGCTTAGTTCAGAGGAATAATTCACCCCTCCACTTT
TRBV4-2	16	few	TRBD1	TRBJ1-3	CASSQETGGAGDTIYF	TGTGCCAGCAGCCAGGAAACAGGGGGCGCAGGGGACACCATATATTTT
TRBV3-1/TRBV3-2	15	.	.	TRBJ1-2	CASSPLIEPPHDYTF	TGTGCCAGCAGCCCCCTCATTGAGCCTCCTCATGATTACACCTTC
TRBV5-6	14	.	.	TRBJ1-2	CASSLGRGTDFYTF	TGTGCCAGCAGCTTGGGAAGGGGGACGGATTTTTACACCTTC
TRBV14	14	.	.	TRBJ2-5	CASSQDLIAETQYF	TGTGCCAGCAGCCAAGATCTAATTGCGGAGACCCAGTACTTC
TRBV2	13	.	TRBD1	TRBJ2-7	CASRRDRSYEQYF	TGTGCCAGCAGGAGGGACAGGTCCTACGAGCAGTACTTC
TRBV5-6	16	.	.	TRBJ1-2	CASSVQGGLVEYGYTF	TGTGCCAGCAGCGTACAGGGTGGCCTAGTTGAGTATGGCTACACCTTC
TRBV29-1	13	.	TRBD2	TRBJ2-1	CSVEETSGRGRIF	TGCAGCGTTGAGGAGACTAGCGGGAGGGGGCGGATCTTC
TRBV5-1	17	.	.	TRBJ1-1	CASSSTQGFVENTEAFF	TGCGCCAGCAGCTCTACCCAGGGTTTTGTTGAGAACACTGAAGCTTTCTTT
TRBV5-4	15	.	.	TRBJ2-3	CASSWGLSVTDTQYF	TGTGCCAGCAGCTGGGGGCTTAGCGTCACAGATACGCAGTATTTT
TRBV11-3	15	.	.	TRBJ2-1	CASSSPGLGYNEQFF	TGTGCCAGCAGCTCCCCGGGACTGGGGTACAATGAGCAGTTCTTC
TRBV7-2	14	.	TRBD1	TRBJ1-1	CASSTRTGGYQAFF	TGTGCCAGCAGCACCCGGACAGGGGGCTACCAAGCTTTCTTT
TRBV9	13	.	.	TRBJ1-2	CASSKSRENGYTF	TGTGCCAGCAGCAAATCCCGGGAAAATGGCTACACCTTC
TRBV3-1/TRBV3-2	15	.	.	TRBJ1-1	CASSRYGQSNTEAFF	TGTGCCAGCAGCCGCTATGGACAGTCGAACACTGAAGCTTTCTTT
TRBV24-1	13	.	TRBD2	TRBJ2-1	CATSGGSYNEQFF	TGTGCCACCAGTGGCGGGAGTTACAATGAGCAGTTCTTC
TRBV2	14	.	.	TRBJ2-3	CASSEDGSPDTQYF	TGTGCCAGCAGTGAAGACGGGAGCCCAGATACGCAGTATTTT
TRBV5-1	17	.	TRBD1	TRBJ2-6	CASRLRDSGLGANVLTF	TGCGCCAGCAGGCTCCGGGACAGTGGGCTTGGGGCCAACGTCCTGACTTTC
TRBV3-1/TRBV3-2	16	.	.	TRBJ2-3	CASSQYLRGRTDTQYF	TGTGCCAGCAGCCAATATCTTCGGGGTAGGACAGATACGCAGTATTTT
TRBV29-1	14	.	.	TRBJ1-1	CSVVSGPRNTEAFF	TGCAGCGTCGTGTCAGGGCCCCGGAACACTGAAGCTTTCTTT
TRBV18	13	.	.	TRBJ2-1	CASSPTGKNEQFF	TGTGCCAGCTCACCAACGGGGAAGAATGAGCAGTTCTTC
TRBV7-9	17	.	.	TRBJ2-5	CASSNLLPATGGETQYF	TGTGCCAGCAGCAACTTATTGCCAGCGACAGGCGGAGAGACCCAGTACTTC
TRBV3-1/TRBV3-2	15	.	.	TRBJ1-6	CASSPTATRNSPLHF	TGTGCCAGCAGCCCGACAGCCACCAGAAATTCACCCCTCCACTTT